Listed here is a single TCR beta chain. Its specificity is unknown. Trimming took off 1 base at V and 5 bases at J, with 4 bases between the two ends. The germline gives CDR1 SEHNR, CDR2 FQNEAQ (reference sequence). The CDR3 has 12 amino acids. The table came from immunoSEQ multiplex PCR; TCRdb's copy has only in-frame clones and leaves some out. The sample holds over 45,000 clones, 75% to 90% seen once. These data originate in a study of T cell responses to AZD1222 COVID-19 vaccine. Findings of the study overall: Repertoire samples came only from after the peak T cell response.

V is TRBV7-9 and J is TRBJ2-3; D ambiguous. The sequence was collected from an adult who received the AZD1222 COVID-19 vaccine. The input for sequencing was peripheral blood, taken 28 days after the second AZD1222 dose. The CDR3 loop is CASSLVGDTQYF. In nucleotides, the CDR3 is TGTGCCAGCAGCTTAGTTGGAGATACGCAGTATTTT.